This TCR beta chain came from a study of T cells in Graves' hyperthyroidism and ophthalmopathy (dated by TCRdb to between 2019 and 2020). Study-level background: TCR V-J signatures able to tell the groups apart were searched for in a discovery cohort of 90 to 100 patients, of whom under 45 had Graves' ophthalmopathy and more than 55 had stable Graves' hyperthyroidism. Whether ophthalmopathy could be predicted prospectively was tested in an independent validation cohort made up of roughly 20 hyperthyroidism patients plus 17 patients who later progressed to ophthalmopathy. Thyroid tissue and blood T-cell repertoires from about 6 Graves' hyperthyroidism patients were also compared in the study. Once sampling was done, hyperthyroidism patients were given methimazole at a starting dose of 30 mg daily, whereas ophthalmopathy patients were given high-dose intravenous methylprednisolone. According to the paper, TCR Vbeta CDR3 sequencing was carried out on around 140 peripheral blood samples, which came from fewer than 50 ophthalmopathy, around 74 hyperthyroidism and about 17 progressor patients. The 100 or so discovery patients were randomly divided into training and test sets at a 7:3 ratio.

TCR beta CDR3 regions were amplified from RNA transcripts. The first round of RT-PCR for the TCR CDR3 was performed with the HTBI primer set and the Qiagen OneStep RT-PCR kit. A second multiplex PCR round built the libraries, followed by size selection and purification. Paired-end sequencing of the libraries was performed with 100 bp reads on an Illumina HiSeq2000. From the authors' description of their analysis: SOAPnuke was used to process the raw data, throwing out any read that contained adapters or uncalled bases, had a mean Phred below 15, or lacked an exact constant-primer or identifier match. High-quality paired reads were merged with COPE v1.2.5, and unique nucleotide sequences were defined as clonotypes. MiTCR v1.1 was used to align the clonotypes against IMGT TRBV, TRBD and TRBJ reference segments. Only V-J combinations with frequency above 0.0001, covering 99% to 99.2% of repertoires, were analysed. A TCS score was defined as the ratio of F50 (clonal expansion) to E x V (chaos), with BLOSUM62-based TCRdist applied between CDR3 peptides within each V-J. Welch's t-statistics and random forest reduced around 510 V-J features to fewer than 15, which were used in a naive Bayes classifier (R e1071). The similarity between thyroid and blood repertoires was quantified using the Morisita-Horn index. Clones were called with MiXCR by TCRdb after fastp trimmed the public reads at Q25, and only in-frame beta chains were retained. When rows share a CDR3 protein, they turn into one entry using the most common DNA and genes. Here the V and J calls rest on TCRdb's processing, not on the authors' analysis. This sample holds around 580,000 distinct CDR3 sequences; about 45% were observed only once. Of the sample, approximately 8.4% is held by the ten largest clones.

This clonotype appeared many times. The antigen it recognizes is unknown. No much larger clone is present one base from it, and per-base qualities are unavailable. Summary of the overall study and its limitations: A model built on a 13 V-J signature distinguished ophthalmopathy from stable hyperthyroidism, reaching about 89% sensitivity and around 81% specificity in cross-validation and 80%/75% in testing. During validation, the model predicted progression to ophthalmopathy a median of about 6.5 months ahead of onset, with just under 71% sensitivity and about 72% specificity. Most expanded thyroid clonotypes (frequency above 0.001) were also detected in blood, a finding suggesting that blood repertoires may reflect thyroid immune responses. Sample size was not statistically predetermined, and blinding of investigators to group allocation was not performed.

Stable Graves' hyperthyroidism was defined as no progression to ophthalmopathy during 18 months of follow-up. Hyperthyroidism patients were newly diagnosed, had a disease duration of under 2 months, and were aged 18 to 65 years. Patients with uncontrolled infections, other autoimmune diseases, pregnancy or lactation were excluded. Clinical symptoms, serum thyroxine and TRAb, thyroid ultrasound, and orbital computed tomography formed the basis for the diagnoses. Total RNA was extracted using Trizol reagent, and RNA quality was assessed on an Agilent 2100 Bioanalyzer. Trimming takes 3 bases off V and 6 bases off J; junction bases not matched to a gene: 4. CDR1 is given as SGHVS and CDR2 as FNYEAQ, both from the germline V gene. The CDR3 sequence holds 14 residues, the cysteine and phenylalanine included. Here the CDR3 DNA is all that survives: 42 bases in frame from base 1.

Rearrangement joined TRBV7-6 to TRBJ2-2; 7 central nucleotides agree with TRBD2. The TCR comes from a woman aged 18-29 years with Graves' hyperthyroidism. The sample taken for sequencing was peripheral blood or thyroid tissue (not recorded which). The DNA sequence reads TGTGCCAGCAGCTTTTCGGGAGGATCCGGGGAGCTGTTTTTT. It codes for CASSFSGGSGELFF. Where the CDR3 stops, the reference TRBV7-6 and TRBJ2-2 genes take over; the full variable domain is GAGVSQSPRYKVTKRGQDVALRCDPISGHVSLYWYRQALGQGPEFLTYFNYEAQQDKSGLPNDRFSAERPEGSISTLTIQRTEQRDSAMYRCASSFSGGSGELFFGEGSRLTVL.